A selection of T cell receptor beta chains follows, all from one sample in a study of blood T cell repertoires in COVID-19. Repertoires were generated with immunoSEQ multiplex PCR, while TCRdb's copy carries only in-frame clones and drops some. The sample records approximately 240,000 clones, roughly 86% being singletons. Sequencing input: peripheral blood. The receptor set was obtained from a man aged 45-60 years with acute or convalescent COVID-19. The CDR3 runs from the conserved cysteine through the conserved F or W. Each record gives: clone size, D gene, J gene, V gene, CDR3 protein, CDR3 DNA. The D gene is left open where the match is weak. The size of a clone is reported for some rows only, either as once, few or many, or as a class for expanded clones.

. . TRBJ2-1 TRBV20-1 CSASPGNSQFF TGCAGTGCTAGTCCCGGGAATTCCCAGTTCTTC
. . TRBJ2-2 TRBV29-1 CSAPGVSGELFF TGCAGCGCTCCGGGAGTATCCGGGGAGCTGTTTTTT
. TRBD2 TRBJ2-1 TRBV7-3 CASSRTSGIQHEQFF TGTGCCAGCAGCAGGACTAGCGGGATTCAGCATGAGCAGTTCTTC
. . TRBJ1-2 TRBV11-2 CASSLDDSPYGYTF TGTGCCAGCAGCTTAGATGACAGTCCCTATGGCTACACCTTC
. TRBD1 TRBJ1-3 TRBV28 CASSFHEGQGRNTIYF TGTGCCAGCAGTTTTCATGAGGGACAGGGGAGAAACACCATATATTTT
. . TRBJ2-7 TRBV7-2 CASSPYSGPLEQYF TGTGCCAGCAGCCCCTATAGCGGCCCTTTGGAGCAGTACTTC
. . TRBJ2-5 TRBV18 CASSSDGGSETQYF TGTGCCAGCTCATCGGACGGCGGGTCTGAGACCCAGTACTTC
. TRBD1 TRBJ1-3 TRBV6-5 CASMTGGGNTIYF TGTGCCAGCATGACAGGGGGAGGAAACACCATATATTTT
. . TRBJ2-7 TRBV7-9 CASSLDGVSYEQYF TGTGCCAGCAGCTTAGACGGGGTCTCCTACGAGCAGTACTTC
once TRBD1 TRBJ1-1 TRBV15 CATSLRQGAAEAFF TGTGCCACCAGCCTTAGACAGGGGGCGGCTGAAGCTTTCTTT
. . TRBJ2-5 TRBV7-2 CASSLSQAQETQYF TGTGCCAGCAGCTTATCACAGGCCCAAGAGACCCAGTACTTC
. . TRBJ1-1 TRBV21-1 CASSKVVADSEAFF TGTGCCAGCAGCAAAGTCGTGGCAGACTCTGAAGCTTTCTTT
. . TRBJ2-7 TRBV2 CASSVARVYEQYF TGTGCCAGCAGTGTGGCCAGGGTCTACGAGCAGTACTTC
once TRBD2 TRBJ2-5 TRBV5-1 CASSTGTSETQYF TGCGCCAGCAGCACCGGGACTAGCGAGACCCAGTACTTC
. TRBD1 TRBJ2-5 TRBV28 CASSLGQGEETQYF TGTGCCAGCAGTCTCGGACAGGGTGAAGAGACCCAGTACTTC
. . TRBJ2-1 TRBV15 CATSVLANEQFF TGTGCCACCAGCGTTTTAGCGAATGAGCAGTTCTTC
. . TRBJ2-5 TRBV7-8 CASSLDRAGAAQETQYF TGTGCCAGCAGCTTAGATCGCGCAGGGGCGGCCCAAGAGACCCAGTACTTC
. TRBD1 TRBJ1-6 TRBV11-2 CASSFGQGDSPLHF TGTGCCAGCAGCTTCGGACAGGGCGATTCACCCCTCCACTTT
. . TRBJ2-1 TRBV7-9 CASSLAQGLYNEQFF TGTGCCAGCAGCTTAGCCCAGGGTTTGTACAATGAGCAGTTCTTC
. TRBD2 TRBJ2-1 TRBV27 CASSPPGGSGGLNEQFF TGTGCCAGCAGTCCTCCCGGGGGTAGCGGGGGGTTAAATGAGCAGTTCTTC
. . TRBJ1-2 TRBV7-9 CASSLSQLTMGYTF TGTGCCAGCAGTTTGTCGCAGCTAACTATGGGCTACACCTTC
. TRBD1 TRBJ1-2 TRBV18 CASSPGQGIGYTF TGTGCCAGCTCACCAGGACAGGGGATTGGCTACACCTTC
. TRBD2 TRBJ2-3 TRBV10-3 CAVRSETSGRRSQYF TGTGCCGTTCGTTCCGAGACTAGCGGGAGACGGTCGCAGTATTTT
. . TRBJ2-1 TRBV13 CASSLRGSLQDNEQFF TGTGCCAGCAGCTTAAGGGGCTCACTTCAGGACAATGAGCAGTTCTTC
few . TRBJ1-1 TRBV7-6 CASSRNNRGTEGAFF TGTGCCAGCAGCCGGAACAACCGGGGAACCGAAGGGGCTTTCTTT
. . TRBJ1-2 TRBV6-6 CASSHQGLGYGYTF TGTGCCAGCAGTCACCAGGGTTTAGGGTATGGCTACACCTTC
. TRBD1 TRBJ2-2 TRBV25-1 CASSDSHRGRAGELFF TGTGCCAGCAGTGACAGCCACAGGGGTAGGGCCGGGGAGCTGTTTTTT
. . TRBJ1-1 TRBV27 CASSYLLTGKGTEAFF TGTGCCAGCAGTTACCTACTCACAGGGAAGGGGACTGAAGCTTTCTTT
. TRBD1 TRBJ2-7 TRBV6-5 CASFAGQGIGEQYF TGTGCCAGCTTCGCAGGACAGGGGATCGGCGAGCAGTACTTC